This T cell receptor (beta chain) was recorded in a study of blood T cell repertoires in COVID-19. On the study more broadly: Specimens from acute and convalescent COVID-19 originated in the United States, Italy and Spain. PBMCs, B-cell-depleted T cells, or T cells provided the cDNA or gDNA that made up the material.

From germline, CDR1 is KGHDR and CDR2 SFDVKD. The CDR3 contains 15 residues. V dropped 4 bases and J dropped 3 bases, with 11 bases sitting between them. In the authors' workflow: Estimation of nucleated cell counts relied on the amplification of reference gene primers. Some clones are missing from TCRdb's copy, which holds only in-frame ones; the method was immunoSEQ multiplex PCR. V, J and clone size derive from that table, while D and trimming were established from the DNA sequence. The data hold about 250,000 clones, with around nine tenths observed a single time. Sequencing was carried out using peripheral blood. The source of this sequence is a woman aged 40-49 years who had recovered from COVID-19. The V call is TRBV24-1, the J call TRBJ2-2, with unresolved D. CDR3 sequence: CATSDPRQYTGELFF. The CDR3, as DNA: TGTGCCACCAGTGACCCCCGCCAGTACACCGGGGAGCTGTTTTTT.